This is a list of T cell receptor beta chains from one sample in a study of regulatory T cells in long-lasting Graves disease. In TCRdb, the multiplex PCR reads were re-called with MiXCR into one record per CDR3 protein. The profile covers about 450,000 distinct CDR3 sequences, with around 24% appearing a single time and approximately 25% taken by the ten largest. Sequenced material: peripheral blood mononuclear cells (PBMCs), taken when the disease was refractory, from a patient treated with antithyroid drugs. These receptors came from a female donor with Graves disease. The CDR3 runs from the conserved cysteine through the conserved F or W. D genes are given only for firm matches. Expanded clones get a size class; other rows say once, few or many, or leave the size out.

len,j_gene,v_gene,d_gene,abundance,CDR3nt,CDR3aa
15,TRBJ2-5,TRBV6-1,-,-,TGTGCCAGCGGTAACGGACGGATCAATCAAGAGACCCAGTACTTC,CASGNGRINQETQYF
11,TRBJ2-5,TRBV2,-,many,TGTGCCAGCAGTGAAAGTGCGACCCAGTACTTC,CASSESATQYF
16,TRBJ2-5,TRBV4-1,-,-,TGCGCCAGCAGCCAAGATCCCGGACGGAGCCAAGAGACCCAGTACTTC,CASSQDPGRSQETQYF
16,TRBJ1-6,TRBV27,TRBD1,-,TGTGCCAGCAGCAGGGACAGCTCCTCCTATAATTCACCCCTCCACTTT,CASSRDSSSYNSPLHF
17,TRBJ2-6,TRBV28,-,many,TGTGCCAGCAGCAGCCAACCAACTAGCTCTGGGGCCAACGTCCTGACTTTC,CASSSQPTSSGANVLTF
13,TRBJ2-5,TRBV11-2,-,many,TGTGCCAGCAGCCCCTATGGAGGAGAGACCCAGTACTTC,CASSPYGGETQYF
13,TRBJ1-6,TRBV20-1,-,-,TGCAGTGCTAGCGAGCAGTTTAATTCACCCCTCCACTTT,CSASEQFNSPLHF
14,TRBJ1-3,TRBV2,TRBD1,many,TGTGCCAGCATACCCCCAGCTACAGGGGACACCATATATTTT,CASIPPATGDTIYF
17,TRBJ1-2,TRBV12-3/TRBV12-4,TRBD1,few,TGTGCCAGCACCAACTATCCGTCGGGGACAGGGCCGTATGGCTACACCTTC,CASTNYPSGTGPYGYTF
17,TRBJ2-7,TRBV11-2,TRBD2,-,TGTGCCAGCAGCTTTACTAGCGAGAGTTTCGTCCCCTACGAGCAGTACTTC,CASSFTSESFVPYEQYF
14,TRBJ1-1,TRBV5-1,-,-,TGCGCCAGCAGCGGGTGGCGGGTGCGTGATAGAGCTTTCTTT,CASSGWRVRDRAFF
15,TRBJ2-2,TRBV5-6,-,-,TGTGCCAGCAGCTTGTGGAGGACGAACACCGGGGAGCTGTTTTTT,CASSLWRTNTGELFF
15,TRBJ2-2,TRBV28,-,many,TGTGCCAGCAGTTTATCGTCAGGGAACACCGGGGAGCTGTTTTTT,CASSLSSGNTGELFF
14,TRBJ1-5,TRBV7-2,-,many,TGTGCCAGCAGTCTCTCGGGGGGGGATGGGCCCCAGCATTTT,CASSLSGGDGPQHF
14,TRBJ2-7,TRBV28,TRBD1,-,TGTGCCAGCAACAGGGGGCGAGGGGGCTACGAGCAGTACTTC,CASNRGRGGYEQYF
17,TRBJ2-7,TRBV2,TRBD2,many,TGTGCCAGCAGTGACGGCGGGAGGGCCGATAGGTCCTACGAGCAGTACTTC,CASSDGGRADRSYEQYF
17,TRBJ1-5,TRBV19,-,-,TGTGCCAGTACTCACCTATTCGGGGGTGGGGGCAATCAGCCCCAGCATTTT,CASTHLFGGGGNQPQHF
14,TRBJ1-2,TRBV28,-,few,TGTGCCAGCCGAAGTTTGAGGGAGTCCTATGGCTACACCTTC,CASRSLRESYGYTF
15,TRBJ1-2,TRBV5-1,TRBD1,-,TGCGCCAGCAGCAACCCGACAGGGGAGAACTATGGCTACACCTTC,CASSNPTGENYGYTF
14,TRBJ2-7,TRBV19,-,few,TGTGCCAGTAGTGAGACAGGATCATCCTACGAGCAGTACTTC,CASSETGSSYEQYF
17,TRBJ2-7,TRBV28,TRBD2,many,TGTGCCAGCAGTACCCTGCTCGGACTAGATAGCTCCTACGAGCAGTACTTC,CASSTLLGLDSSYEQYF